This TCR beta chain is from a study of T cell responses to AZD1222 COVID-19 vaccine. Looking at the study overall: Second doses that came at about 4 or about 12 weeks were put together.

Sequencing was performed with immunoSEQ multiplex PCR; in TCRdb, only in-frame clones are kept and a portion is missing. The sample lists 90,000 to 120,000 clones, approximately 89% occurring once. After removal of 4 bases from V and 5 bases from J, the junction contained 8 bases not matched to a gene. CDR3 length equals 15 residues. The germline V gene has CDR1 MNHEY and CDR2 SVGAGI. This chain links TRBV6-5 with TRBJ1-5; 7 bases are shared with TRBD1. Source: peripheral blood, taken on day 0 of AZD1222 vaccination. The TCR originated in an adult in good health. The CDR3 nucleotides read TGTGCCAGCAGTTTGGCGAGGGGGCTACATCAGCCCCAGCATTTT. Translating gives CASSLARGLHQPQHF.